The TCR beta chain described here comes from a study of early T cells in non-severe SARS-CoV-2 infection. Across the study: Unsorted whole blood bulk RNA was sequenced, with unpaired chains. Overall study findings and caveats: Matching results from VDJdb favored anti-spike CD8 responses, leaving private and CD4 specificities undetected.

This clonotype came up many times. Its antigen is undetermined. Individual cDNA molecules carried attached unique molecular identifiers. From the 5' RACE reads, TCRdb called clonotypes with MiXCR, one entry per CDR3 protein. The table shows about 61,000 distinct CDR3 sequences, with more than 10% occurring only once. The germline V and J ends were trimmed by 1 base and 4 bases, with 7 bases remaining between them. The CDR3 is 13 amino acids. Per the germline V gene, CDR1 is MNHEY and CDR2 is SMNVEV (reference sequence). The origin of this receptor is an adult who was a healthcare worker with PCR-confirmed SARS-CoV-2 infection or an uninfected control (not recorded which). The V and J genes are TRBV27 and TRBJ1-2; no clear D gene. Sequenced input: whole blood. The CDR3 sequence is CASSLLSGYGYTF. The CDR3 coding sequence is TGTGCCAGCAGTTTATTGTCGGGCTATGGCTACACCTTC.